The 5 T cell receptor beta chains below come from one sample, sequenced in a study of T-cell reconstitution after alpha-beta-depleted transplantation in children. Unique molecular identifiers were built into the TCRbeta library. Via MiXCR, TCRdb re-called the PCR reads, giving one row per CDR3 protein. The table includes 75,000 to 80,000 distinct CDR3 sequences, roughly 18% detected once. Sequenced material: PBMCs, mostly from graft donor cells, taken 360 days after TCRalphabeta/CD19-depleted stem cell transplant. The source of these receptors is a male patient between 2 and 10 years old who had a stem cell transplant for acute lymphoblastic leukemia, so the T cells may come from the graft donor.

This clonotype was picked up a small number of times. The CDR3 region has the DNA TGCGCCAGCAGCGGACGAGACACAGATACGCAGTATTTT. Translated: CASSGRDTDTQYF. V usage is TRBV4-1 and J usage is TRBJ2-3; D is unclear. The CDR3 length is 13 residues. The V end was cut by 5 bases, the J end by 2 bases, with 8 bases between. CDR1 and CDR2 (germline): MGHRA, YSYEKL.

The chain uses TRBV2 and TRBJ2-1, with D perhaps matching TRBD1 (5 bases). The CDR3 runs to 14 residues. Deletions cut 6 bases from V and 7 bases from J, with 16 bases between. Per germline, CDR1 SNHLY and CDR2 FYNNEI. The CDR3 sequence: CASSAPRGRNEQFF. As DNA, the CDR3 is TGTGCCAGCAGCGCCCCTAGGGGAAGAAATGAGCAGTTCTTC.

This clonotype was counted many times. The chain combines TRBV12-3 or TRBV12-4 with TRBJ2-1; 11 nucleotides match TRBD2. The V gene end was trimmed by 8 bases and the J gene end by 3 bases; junction bases not matched to a gene: 6. The CDR3 sequence is 15 residues long. The CDR3 nucleotides are TGTGCCAGCTGTGGACTAGCGGGTTACTACAATGAGCAGTTCTTC. It codes for CASCGLAGYYNEQFF.

This clonotype appeared a few times. The V gene is TRBV29-1, the J gene TRBJ2-7; D is possibly TRBD1 (5 bases). V was shortened by 0 bases and J by 3 bases, with 9 bases between the two germline ends. Per germline, CDR1 SQVTM and CDR2 ANQGSEA. The CDR3 sequence is 13 residues long. The CDR3 is CSVEDRANYEQYF. The DNA of the CDR3 is TGCAGCGTTGAAGACAGGGCGAACTACGAGCAGTACTTC.

This clonotype was counted a few times. The chain uses TRBV6-5 and TRBJ1-1, with D possibly matching TRBD1 (6 bases). V was clipped by 5 bases and J by 7 bases, with 14 bases between them. Per germline, CDR1 MNHEY and CDR2 SVGAGI. The CDR3 contains 13 residues. The CDR3 is CASSLRGRGEAFF. In DNA, the CDR3 is TGTGCCAGCAGTCTCAGGGGAAGGGGTGAAGCTTTCTTT.